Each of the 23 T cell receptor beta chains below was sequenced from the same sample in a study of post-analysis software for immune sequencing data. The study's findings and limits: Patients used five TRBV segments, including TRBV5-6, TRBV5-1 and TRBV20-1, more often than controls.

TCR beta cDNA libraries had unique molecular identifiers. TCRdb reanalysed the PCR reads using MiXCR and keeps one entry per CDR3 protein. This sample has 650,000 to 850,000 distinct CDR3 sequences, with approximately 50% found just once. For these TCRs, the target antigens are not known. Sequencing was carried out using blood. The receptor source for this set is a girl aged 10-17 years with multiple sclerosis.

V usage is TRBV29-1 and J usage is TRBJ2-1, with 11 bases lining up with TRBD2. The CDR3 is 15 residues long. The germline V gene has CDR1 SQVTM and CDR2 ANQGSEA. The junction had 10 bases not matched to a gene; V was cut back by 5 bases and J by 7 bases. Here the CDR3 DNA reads TGCAGCGTTTCCCAAACTAGCGGGAGTGGTAATGAGCAGTTCTTC. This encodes CSVSQTSGSGNEQFF.

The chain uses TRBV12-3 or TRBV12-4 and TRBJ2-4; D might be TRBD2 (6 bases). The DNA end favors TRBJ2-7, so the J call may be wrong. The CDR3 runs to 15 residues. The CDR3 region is CASSSTRILYDEQYF. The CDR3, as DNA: TGTGCCAGCAGTTCGACTAGAATTCTGTACGACGAGCAGTACTTC.

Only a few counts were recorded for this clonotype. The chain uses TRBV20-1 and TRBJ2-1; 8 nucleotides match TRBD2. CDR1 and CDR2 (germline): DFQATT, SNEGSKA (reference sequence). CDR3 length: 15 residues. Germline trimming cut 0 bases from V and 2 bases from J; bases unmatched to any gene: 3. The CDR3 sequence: CSARDRREAYNEQFF. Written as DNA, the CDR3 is TGCAGTGCTAGAGATCGGCGGGAGGCCTACAATGAGCAGTTCTTC.

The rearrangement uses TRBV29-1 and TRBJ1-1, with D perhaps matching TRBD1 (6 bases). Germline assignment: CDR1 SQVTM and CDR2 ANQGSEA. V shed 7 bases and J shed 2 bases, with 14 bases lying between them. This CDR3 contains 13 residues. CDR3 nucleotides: TGCAGCGCGCTAGCCGGGACAAACACTGAAGCTTTCTTT. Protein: CSALAGTNTEAFF.

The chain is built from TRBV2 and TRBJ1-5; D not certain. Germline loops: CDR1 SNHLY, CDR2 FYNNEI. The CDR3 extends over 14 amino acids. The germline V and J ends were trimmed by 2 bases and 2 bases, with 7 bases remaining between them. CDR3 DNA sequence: TGTGCCAGCAGTGAAACGGACCGCAATCAGCCCCAGCATTTT. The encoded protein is CASSETDRNQPQHF. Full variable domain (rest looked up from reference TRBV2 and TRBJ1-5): EPEVTQTPSHQVTQMGQEVILRCVPISNHLYFYWYRQILGQKVEFLVSFYNNEISEKSEIFDDQFSVERPDGSNFTLKIRSTKLEDSAMYFCASSETDRNQPQHFGDGTRLSIL.

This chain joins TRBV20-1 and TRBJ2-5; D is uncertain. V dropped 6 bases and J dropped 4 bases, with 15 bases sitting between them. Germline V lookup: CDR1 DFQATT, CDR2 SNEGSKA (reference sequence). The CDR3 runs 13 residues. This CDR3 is CSATKPGIETQYF. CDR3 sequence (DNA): TGCAGTGCCACCAAACCGGGTATAGAGACCCAGTACTTC.

CDR3: CASSRQGELGETQYF. The CDR3 nucleotides read TGTGCCAGCAGTAGACAGGGGGAGCTTGGAGAGACCCAGTACTTC. V gene TRBV2 combines with J gene TRBJ2-7; 9 positions match TRBD1. The DNA end is a closer match to TRBJ2-5, so the J assignment may be wrong. The CDR3 length is 15 residues. Germline V gene data show CDR1 as SNHLY and CDR2 as FYNNEI.

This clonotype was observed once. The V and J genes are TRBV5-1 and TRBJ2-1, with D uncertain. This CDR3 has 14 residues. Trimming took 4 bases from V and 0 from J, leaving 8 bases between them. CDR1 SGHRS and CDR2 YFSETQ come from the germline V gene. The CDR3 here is CASSVESSYNEQFF. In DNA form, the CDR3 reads TGCGCCAGCAGCGTGGAGAGCTCCTACAATGAGCAGTTCTTC.

Here the CDR3 reads CAMRGQGMNTEAFF. In DNA form, the CDR3 reads TGTGCCATGCGGGGACAGGGGATGAACACTGAAGCTTTCTTT. V and J are TRBV7-9 and TRBJ1-1; 10 bases agree with TRBD1. Germline trimming cut 10 bases from V and 0 bases from J; bases unmatched to any gene: 5. The CDR3 is made up of 14 amino acids. Germline lookup yields CDR1 SEHNR and CDR2 FQNEAQ (reference sequence).

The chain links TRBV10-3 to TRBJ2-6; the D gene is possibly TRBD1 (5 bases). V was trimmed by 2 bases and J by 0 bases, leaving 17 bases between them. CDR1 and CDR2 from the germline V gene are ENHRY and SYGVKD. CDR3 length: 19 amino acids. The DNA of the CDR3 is TGTGCCATCAGTGAGGGCAGGGTAGGGTGGAACTCTGGGGCCAACGTCCTGACTTTC. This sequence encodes CAISEGRVGWNSGANVLTF.

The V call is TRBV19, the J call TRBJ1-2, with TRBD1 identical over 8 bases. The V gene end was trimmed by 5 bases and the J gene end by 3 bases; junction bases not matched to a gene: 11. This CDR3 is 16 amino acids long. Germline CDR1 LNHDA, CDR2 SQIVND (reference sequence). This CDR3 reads CASSPGTGFLYYGYTF. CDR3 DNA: TGTGCCAGTAGTCCCGGGACAGGTTTCCTTTACTATGGCTACACCTTC. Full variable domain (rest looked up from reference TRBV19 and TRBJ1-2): DGGITQSPKYLFRKEGQNVTLSCEQNLNHDAMYWYRQDPGQGLRLIYYSQIVNDFQKGDIAEGYSVSREKKESFPLTVTSAQKNPTAFYLCASSPGTGFLYYGYTFGSGTRLTVV.

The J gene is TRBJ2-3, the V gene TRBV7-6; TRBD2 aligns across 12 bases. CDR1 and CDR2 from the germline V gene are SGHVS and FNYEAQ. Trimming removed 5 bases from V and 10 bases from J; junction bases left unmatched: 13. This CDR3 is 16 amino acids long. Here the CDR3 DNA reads TGTGCCAGCAGCGGTAGACTAGCGGGAGTCAGGCCCCCGCAGTATTTT. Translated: CASSGRLAGVRPPQYF.

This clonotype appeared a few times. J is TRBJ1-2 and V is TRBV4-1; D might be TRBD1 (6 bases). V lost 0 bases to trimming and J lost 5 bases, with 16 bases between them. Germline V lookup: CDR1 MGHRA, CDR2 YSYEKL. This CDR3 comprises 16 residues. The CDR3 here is CASSQEGTTVRYGYTF. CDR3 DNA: TGCGCCAGCAGCCAAGAGGGGACAACCGTCCGTTATGGCTACACCTTC.

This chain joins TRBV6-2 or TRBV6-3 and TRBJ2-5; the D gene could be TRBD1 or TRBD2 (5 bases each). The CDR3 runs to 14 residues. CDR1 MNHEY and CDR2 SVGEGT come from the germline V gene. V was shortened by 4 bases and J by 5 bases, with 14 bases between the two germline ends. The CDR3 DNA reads TGTGCCAGCAGTTCAAGAGAGGGGTCGGAGACCCAGTACTTC. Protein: CASSSREGSETQYF.

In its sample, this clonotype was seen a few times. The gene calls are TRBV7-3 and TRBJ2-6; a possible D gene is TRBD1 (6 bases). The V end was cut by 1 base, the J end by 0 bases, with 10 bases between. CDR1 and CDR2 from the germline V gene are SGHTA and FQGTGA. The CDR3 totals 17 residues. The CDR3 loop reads CASSLNRASSGANVLTF. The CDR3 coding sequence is TGTGCCAGCAGCTTAAACAGGGCCTCCTCTGGGGCCAACGTCCTGACTTTC.

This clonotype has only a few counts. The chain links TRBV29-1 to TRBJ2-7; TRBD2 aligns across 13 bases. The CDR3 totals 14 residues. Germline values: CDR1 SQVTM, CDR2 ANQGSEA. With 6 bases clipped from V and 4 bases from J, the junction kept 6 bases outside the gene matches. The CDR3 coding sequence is TGCAGCGTCGCCAGGACTAGCGGGAGATACGAGCAGTACTTC. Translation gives CSVARTSGRYEQYF.

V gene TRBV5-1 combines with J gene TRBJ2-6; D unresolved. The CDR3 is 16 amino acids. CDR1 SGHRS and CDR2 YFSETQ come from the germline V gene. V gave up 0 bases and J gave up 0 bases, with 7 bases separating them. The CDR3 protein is CASSLAKPSGANVLTF. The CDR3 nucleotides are TGCGCCAGCAGCTTGGCCAAACCCTCTGGGGCCAACGTCCTGACTTTC.

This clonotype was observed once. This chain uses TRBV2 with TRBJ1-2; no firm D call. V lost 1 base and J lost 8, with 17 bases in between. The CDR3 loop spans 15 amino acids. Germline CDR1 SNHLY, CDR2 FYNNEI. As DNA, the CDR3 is TGTGCCAGCAGTGAAGGTAGTAAGGGATCTTGGGGCTACACCTTC. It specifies CASSEGSKGSWGYTF.

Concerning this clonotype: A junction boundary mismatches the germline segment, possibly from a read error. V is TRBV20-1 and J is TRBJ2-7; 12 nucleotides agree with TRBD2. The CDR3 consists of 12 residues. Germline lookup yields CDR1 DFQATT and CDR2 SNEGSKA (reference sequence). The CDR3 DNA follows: TGCGGTGCTAGCGGGAGGGGCAATGAGCAGTACTTC. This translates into CGASGRGNEQYF.

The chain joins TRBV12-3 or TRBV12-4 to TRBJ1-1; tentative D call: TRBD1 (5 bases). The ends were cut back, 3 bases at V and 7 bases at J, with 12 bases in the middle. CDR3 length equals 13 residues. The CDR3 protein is CASSLGGTVEAFF. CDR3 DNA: TGTGCCAGCAGTTTGGGGGGGACGGTTGAAGCTTTCTTT.

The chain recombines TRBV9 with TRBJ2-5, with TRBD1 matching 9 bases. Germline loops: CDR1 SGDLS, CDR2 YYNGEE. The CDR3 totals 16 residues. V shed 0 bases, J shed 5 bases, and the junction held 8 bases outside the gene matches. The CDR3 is CASSVGGTGKGETQYF. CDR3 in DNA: TGTGCCAGCAGCGTAGGTGGGACAGGGAAAGGGGAGACCCAGTACTTC.

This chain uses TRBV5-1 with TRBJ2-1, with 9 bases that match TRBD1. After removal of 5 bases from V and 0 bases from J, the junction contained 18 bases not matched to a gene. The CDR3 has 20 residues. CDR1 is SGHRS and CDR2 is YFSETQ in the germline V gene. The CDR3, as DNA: TGCGCCAGCAGAGACCAACCGGGACAGGGCGTGCGGAGCTCCTACAATGAGCAGTTCTTC. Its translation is CASRDQPGQGVRSSYNEQFF.

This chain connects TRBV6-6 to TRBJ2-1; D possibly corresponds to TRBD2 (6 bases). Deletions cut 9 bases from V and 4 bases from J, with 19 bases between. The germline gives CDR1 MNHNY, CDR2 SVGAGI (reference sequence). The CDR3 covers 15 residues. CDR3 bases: TGTGCCAGTCAACGGGGAGCGGGCCTATACAATGAGCAGTTCTTC. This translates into CASQRGAGLYNEQFF.